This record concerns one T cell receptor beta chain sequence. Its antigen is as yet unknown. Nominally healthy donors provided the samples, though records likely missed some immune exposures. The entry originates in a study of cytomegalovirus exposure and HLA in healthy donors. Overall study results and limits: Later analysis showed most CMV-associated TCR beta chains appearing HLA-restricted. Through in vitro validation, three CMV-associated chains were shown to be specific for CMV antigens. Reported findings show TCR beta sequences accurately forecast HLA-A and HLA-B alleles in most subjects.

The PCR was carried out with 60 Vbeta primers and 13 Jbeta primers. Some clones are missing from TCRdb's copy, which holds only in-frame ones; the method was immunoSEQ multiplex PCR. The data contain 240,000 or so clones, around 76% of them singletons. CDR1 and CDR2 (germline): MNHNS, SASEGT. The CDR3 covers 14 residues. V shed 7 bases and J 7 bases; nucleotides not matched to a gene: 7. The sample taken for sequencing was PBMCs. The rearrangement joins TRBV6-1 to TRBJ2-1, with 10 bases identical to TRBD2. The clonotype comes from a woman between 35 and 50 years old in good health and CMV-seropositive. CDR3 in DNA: TGTGCCAGCATCAGGCCTAGCGGGAGAAATGAGCAGTTCTTC. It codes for CASIRPSGRNEQFF.